This T cell receptor (beta chain) came from a study of shared clonotypes between healthy human individuals. Notes on this clone: Its antigen is not identified.

The method was immunoSEQ multiplex PCR; TCRdb's version includes in-frame clones alone and lacks a portion of them. The sample lists around 2.1 million clones, approximately 94% occurring once. The length of the CDR3 is 14 residues. Trimming left V 3 bases short and J 10 bases short, with 17 bases between. Germline V lookup: CDR1 SGDLS, CDR2 YYNGEE. Findings of the study overall: Apart from blood, nothing was sampled; tissue repertoires likely differ.

The chain recombines TRBV9 with TRBJ2-1; tentative D call: TRBD2 (5 bases). The sequence was obtained from a man aged 18 to 29 in good health. Sequenced material: naive CD4+ T cells sorted from blood. The subset: CD45RA+ positively selected. The CDR3 loop reads CASSAGLLSGEQFF. CDR3 DNA: TGTGCCAGCAGCGCCGGACTCCTCTCAGGAGAGCAGTTCTTC.